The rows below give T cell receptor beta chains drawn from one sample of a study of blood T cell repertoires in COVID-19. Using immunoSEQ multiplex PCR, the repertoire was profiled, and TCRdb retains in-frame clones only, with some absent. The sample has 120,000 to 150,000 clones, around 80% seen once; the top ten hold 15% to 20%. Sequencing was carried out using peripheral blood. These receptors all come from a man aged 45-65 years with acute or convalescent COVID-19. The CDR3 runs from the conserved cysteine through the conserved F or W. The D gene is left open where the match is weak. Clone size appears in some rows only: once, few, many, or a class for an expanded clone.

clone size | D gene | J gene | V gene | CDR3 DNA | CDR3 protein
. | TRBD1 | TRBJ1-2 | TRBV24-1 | TGTGCCACCAGATCGACAGGGAACTATGGCTACACCTTC | CATRSTGNYGYTF
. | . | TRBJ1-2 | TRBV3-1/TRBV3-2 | TGTGCCAGCAGCCGATTCACCCGGGAAGGCTACACCTTC | CASSRFTREGYTF
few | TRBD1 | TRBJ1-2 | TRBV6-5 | TGTGCCAGCAGTTACTCGTGGGACAGCTCAAATGGGGGCTACACCTTC | CASSYSWDSSNGGYTF
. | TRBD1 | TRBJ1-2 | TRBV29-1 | TGCAGCGCAAGACAGGGTTCGGGTGGCTACACCTTC | CSARQGSGGYTF
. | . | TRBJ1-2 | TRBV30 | TGTGCCTGGAGTGTACGGAGGGTACGGGGCTACACCTTC | CAWSVRRVRGYTF
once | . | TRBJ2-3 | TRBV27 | TGTGCCAGCAGTTTAGGGAGCACTAGCACAGATACGCAGTATTTT | CASSLGSTSTDTQYF
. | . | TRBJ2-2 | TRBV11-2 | TGTGCCAGCAGCCCGCGGACAGACGGGGCAGACACCGGGGAGCTGTTTTTT | CASSPRTDGADTGELFF
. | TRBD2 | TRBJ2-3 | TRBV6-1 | TGTGCCAGCAGTGATAGGCCCGTCGCTAGCGGACACACAGATACGCAGTATTTT | CASSDRPVASGHTDTQYF
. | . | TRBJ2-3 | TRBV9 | TGTGCCAGCAGCGTAGGATACTCAGATACGCAGTATTTT | CASSVGYSDTQYF
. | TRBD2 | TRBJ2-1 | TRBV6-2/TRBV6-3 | TGTGCCAGCAGTTACTCACCTAGCGGGGTACTATCCTACAATGAGCAGTTCTTC | CASSYSPSGVLSYNEQFF
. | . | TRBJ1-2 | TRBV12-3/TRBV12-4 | TGTGCCAGCAGTCGGGACTTCAACTATGGCTACACCTTC | CASSRDFNYGYTF
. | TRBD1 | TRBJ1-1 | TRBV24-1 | TGTGCCACCAGTGATTCGCGGACAGGGGGATCTGAAGCTTTCTTT | CATSDSRTGGSEAFF
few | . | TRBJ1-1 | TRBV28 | TGTGCCAGCGGTGGGGCGGTAGAAGCTTTCTTT | CASGGAVEAFF
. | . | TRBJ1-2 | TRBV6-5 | TGTGCCAGCAGTACAACAGGGTATGGCTACACCTTC | CASSTTGYGYTF
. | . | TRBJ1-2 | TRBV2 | TGTGCCAGCGAAGCAAACTATGGCTACACCTTC | CASEANYGYTF
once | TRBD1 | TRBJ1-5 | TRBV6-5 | TGTGCCAGCACCTTATGGACAGGGAGCAATCAGCCCCAGCATTTT | CASTLWTGSNQPQHF
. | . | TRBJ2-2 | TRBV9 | TGTGCCAGCAGCGTAGTAGGGGGTCGGGAGCTGTTTTTT | CASSVVGGRELFF
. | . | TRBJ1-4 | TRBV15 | TGTGCCACCAGCAGAGAGGCAGGGGATGTAGAAAAACTGTTTTTT | CATSREAGDVEKLFF
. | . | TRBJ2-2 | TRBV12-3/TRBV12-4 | TGTGCCAGCAGTTACAGGACCGGGGAGCTGTTTTTT | CASSYRTGELFF
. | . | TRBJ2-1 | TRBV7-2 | TGTGCCAGCAGCTCTTTTTATGAGCAGTTCTTC | CASSSFYEQFF